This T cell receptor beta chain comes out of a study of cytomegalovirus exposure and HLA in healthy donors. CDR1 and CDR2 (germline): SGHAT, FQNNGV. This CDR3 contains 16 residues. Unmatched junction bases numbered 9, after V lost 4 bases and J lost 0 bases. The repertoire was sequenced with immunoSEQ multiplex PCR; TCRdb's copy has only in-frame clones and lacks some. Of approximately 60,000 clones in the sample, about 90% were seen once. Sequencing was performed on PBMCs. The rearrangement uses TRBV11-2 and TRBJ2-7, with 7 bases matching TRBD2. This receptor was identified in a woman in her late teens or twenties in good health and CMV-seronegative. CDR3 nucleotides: TGTGCCAGCAGCTCTCCGGGGCGGGGGAGCTCCTACGAGCAGTACTTC. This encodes CASSSPGRGSSYEQYF.